This TCR beta chain was sequenced in a study of blood T cell repertoires in COVID-19. Study background: Whether acute or convalescent, the COVID-19 samples came from the United States, Italy and Spain. T cells, B-cell-depleted T cells, or PBMCs supplied cDNA or gDNA.

Germline V lookup: CDR1 KGHSH, CDR2 LQKENI. Trimming took 0 bases from V and 2 from J; bases not matched to a gene: 12. The CDR3 runs to 18 residues. Original analysis: Estimation of nucleated cell counts was performed using reference gene primer amplification. Repertoires were generated with immunoSEQ multiplex PCR, while TCRdb's copy carries only in-frame clones and drops some. V and J calls and clone size are given by that table; D and trimming were obtained from the DNA. In the table there are roughly 150,000 clones, 75% to 90% of which are singletons. The sample was peripheral blood. The receptor's source is a human donor in a cohort sampled during active COVID-19. V usage is TRBV18 and J usage is TRBJ1-2; 7 nucleotides align to TRBD1. The CDR3 sequence: CASSPPGWDRDTNYGYTF. DNA for the CDR3: TGTGCCAGCTCACCACCGGGCTGGGACAGAGATACAAACTATGGCTACACCTTC.